This TCR beta chain derives from a study of blood T cell repertoires in COVID-19. Looking at the study overall: T cells, B-cell-depleted T cells, or PBMCs provided the cDNA or gDNA that served as material.

Using immunoSEQ multiplex PCR, the repertoire was profiled, and TCRdb retains in-frame clones only, with some absent. The table includes about 58,000 clones, more than 85% detected once. V was pared by 4 bases and J by 2 bases, with 10 bases between. The CDR3 totals 14 residues. Germline CDR1 is ENHRY and CDR2 is SYGVKD. The source of this sequence is a human donor with active COVID-19. The donor label of this sample is uncertain. The specimen sequenced was peripheral blood. The chain employs TRBV10-3 and TRBJ2-3, with TRBD1 as a possible D gene (5 bases). The DNA of the CDR3 is TGTGCCATCAGTGGACAGCTGAACACAGATACGCAGTATTTT. This codes for CAISGQLNTDTQYF.